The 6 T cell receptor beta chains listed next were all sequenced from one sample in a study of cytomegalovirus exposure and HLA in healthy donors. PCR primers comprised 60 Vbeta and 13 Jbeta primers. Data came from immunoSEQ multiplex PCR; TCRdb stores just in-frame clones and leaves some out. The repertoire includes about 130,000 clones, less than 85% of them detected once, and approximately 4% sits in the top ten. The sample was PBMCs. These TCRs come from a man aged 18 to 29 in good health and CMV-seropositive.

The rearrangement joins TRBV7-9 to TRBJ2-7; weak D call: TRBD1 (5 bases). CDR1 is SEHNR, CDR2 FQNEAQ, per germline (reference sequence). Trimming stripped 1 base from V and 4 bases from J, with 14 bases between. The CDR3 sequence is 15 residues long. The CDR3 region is CASSLVIGAIYEQYF. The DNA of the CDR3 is TGTGCCAGCAGCTTAGTTATAGGGGCAATATACGAGCAGTACTTC. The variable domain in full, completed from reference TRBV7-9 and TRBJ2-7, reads DTGVSQNPRHKITKRGQNVTFRCDPISEHNRLYWYRQTLGQGPEFLTYFQNEAQLEKSRLLSDRFSAERPKGSFSTLEIQRTEQGDSAMYLCASSLVIGAIYEQYFGPGTRLTVT.

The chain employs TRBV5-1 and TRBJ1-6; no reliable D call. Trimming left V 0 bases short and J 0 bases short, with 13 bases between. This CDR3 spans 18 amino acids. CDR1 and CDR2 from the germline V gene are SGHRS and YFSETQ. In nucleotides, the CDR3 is TGCGCCAGCAGCTTGGACTTGAGGGCCAGCTCCTATAATTCACCCCTCCACTTT. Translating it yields CASSLDLRASSYNSPLHF.

The CDR3 protein is CASSRTREGGETQYF. CDR3 nucleotide sequence: TGTGCCAGCAGCCGTACCCGGGAGGGGGGGGAGACCCAGTACTTC. The V call is TRBV4-2, the J call TRBJ2-5, with 8 positions matching TRBD2. This CDR3 has 15 amino acids. Germline V gene lookup returns CDR1 LGHNA and CDR2 YNFKEQ. The J segment lost 5 bases and the V segment lost 4 bases, leaving 9 bases of the junction unmatched.

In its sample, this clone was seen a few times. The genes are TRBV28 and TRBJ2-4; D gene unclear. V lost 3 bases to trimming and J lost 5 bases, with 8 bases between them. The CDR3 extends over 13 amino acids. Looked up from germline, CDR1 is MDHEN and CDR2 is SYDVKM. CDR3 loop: CASSFSLQNIQYF. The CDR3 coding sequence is TGTGCCAGCAGTTTTAGCCTCCAAAACATTCAGTACTTC.

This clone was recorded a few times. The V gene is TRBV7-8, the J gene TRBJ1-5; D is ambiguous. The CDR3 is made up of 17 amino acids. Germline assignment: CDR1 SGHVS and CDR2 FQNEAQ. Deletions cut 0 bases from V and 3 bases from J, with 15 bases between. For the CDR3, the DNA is TGTGCCAGCAGCTTAGCGACCCGGGGATGGGACAATCAGCCCCAGCATTTT. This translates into CASSLATRGWDNQPQHF.

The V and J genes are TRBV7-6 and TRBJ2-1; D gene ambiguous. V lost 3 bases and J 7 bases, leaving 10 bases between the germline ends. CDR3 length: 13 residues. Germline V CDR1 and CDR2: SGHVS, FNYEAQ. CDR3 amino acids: CASSFQDGNEQFF. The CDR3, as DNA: TGTGCCAGCAGCTTCCAGGATGGGAATGAGCAGTTCTTC.